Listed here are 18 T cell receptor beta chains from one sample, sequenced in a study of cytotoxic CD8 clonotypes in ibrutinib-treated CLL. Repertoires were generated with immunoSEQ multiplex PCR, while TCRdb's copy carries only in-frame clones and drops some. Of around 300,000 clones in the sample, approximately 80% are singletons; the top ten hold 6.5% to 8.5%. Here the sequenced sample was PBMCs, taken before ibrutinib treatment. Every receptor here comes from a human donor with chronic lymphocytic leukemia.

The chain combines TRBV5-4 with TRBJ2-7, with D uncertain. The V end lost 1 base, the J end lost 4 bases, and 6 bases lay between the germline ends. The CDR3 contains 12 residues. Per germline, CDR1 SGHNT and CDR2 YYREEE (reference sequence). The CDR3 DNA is TGTGCCAGCAGCTTGTGGGGATACGAGCAGTACTTC. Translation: CASSLWGYEQYF.

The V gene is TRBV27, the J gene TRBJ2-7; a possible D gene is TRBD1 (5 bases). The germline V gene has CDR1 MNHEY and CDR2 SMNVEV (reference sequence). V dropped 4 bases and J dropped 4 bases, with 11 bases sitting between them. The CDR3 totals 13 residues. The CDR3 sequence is CASSSGRAYEQYF. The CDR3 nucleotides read TGTGCCAGCAGTTCTGGCAGGGCATACGAGCAGTACTTC.

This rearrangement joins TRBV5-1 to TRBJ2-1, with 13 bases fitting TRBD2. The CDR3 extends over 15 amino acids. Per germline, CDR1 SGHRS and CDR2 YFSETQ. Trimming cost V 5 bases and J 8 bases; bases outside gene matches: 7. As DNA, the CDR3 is TGCGCCAGCAGACGACTAGCGGGAGGCAGCGATGAGCAGTTCTTC. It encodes CASRRLAGGSDEQFF.

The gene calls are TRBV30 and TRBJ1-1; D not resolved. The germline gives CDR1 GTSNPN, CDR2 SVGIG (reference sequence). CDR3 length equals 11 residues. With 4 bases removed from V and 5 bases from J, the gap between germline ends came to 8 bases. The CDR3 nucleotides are TGTGCCTGGATACGGAAAACTGAAGCTTTCTTT. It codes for CAWIRKTEAFF. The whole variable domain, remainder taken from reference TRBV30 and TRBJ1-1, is SQTIHQWPATLVQPVGSPLSLECTVEGTSNPNLYWYRQAAGRGLQLLFYSVGIGQISSEVPQNLSASRPQDRQFILSSKKLLLSDSGFYLCAWIRKTEAFFGQGTRLTVV.

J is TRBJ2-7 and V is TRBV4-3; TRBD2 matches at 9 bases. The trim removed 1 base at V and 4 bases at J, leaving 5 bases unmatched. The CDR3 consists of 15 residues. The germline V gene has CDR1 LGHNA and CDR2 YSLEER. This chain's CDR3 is CASSQASGRSYEQYF. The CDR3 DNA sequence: TGCGCCAGCAGCCAAGCCAGCGGGAGGTCGTACGAGCAGTACTTC.

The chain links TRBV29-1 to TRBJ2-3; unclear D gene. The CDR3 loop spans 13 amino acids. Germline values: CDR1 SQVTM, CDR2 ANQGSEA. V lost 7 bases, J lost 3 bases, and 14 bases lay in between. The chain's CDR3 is CSGSLASTDTQYF. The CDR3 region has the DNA TGCAGCGGCTCTCTGGCAAGTACAGATACGCAGTATTTT.

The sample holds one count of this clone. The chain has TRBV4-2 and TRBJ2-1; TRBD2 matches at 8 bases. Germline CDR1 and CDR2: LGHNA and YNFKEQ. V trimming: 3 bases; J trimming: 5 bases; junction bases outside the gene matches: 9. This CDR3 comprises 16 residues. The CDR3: CASSHRTGTSDNEQFF. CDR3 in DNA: TGTGCCAGCAGCCACCGCACCGGGACTAGTGACAATGAGCAGTTCTTC.

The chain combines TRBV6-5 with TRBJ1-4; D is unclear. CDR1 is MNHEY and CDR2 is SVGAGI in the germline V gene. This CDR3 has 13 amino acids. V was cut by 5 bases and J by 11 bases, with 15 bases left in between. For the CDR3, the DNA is TGTGCCAGCAGTCCCCCGGGCTCCGGGAAACTGTTTTTT. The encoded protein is CASSPPGSGKLFF.

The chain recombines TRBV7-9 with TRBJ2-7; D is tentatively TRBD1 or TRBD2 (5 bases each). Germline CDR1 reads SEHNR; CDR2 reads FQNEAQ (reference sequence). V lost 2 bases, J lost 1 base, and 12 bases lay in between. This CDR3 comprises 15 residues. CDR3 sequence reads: CASSLYTEGSYEQYF. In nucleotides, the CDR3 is TGTGCCAGCAGCTTATATACAGAGGGGTCCTACGAGCAGTACTTC.

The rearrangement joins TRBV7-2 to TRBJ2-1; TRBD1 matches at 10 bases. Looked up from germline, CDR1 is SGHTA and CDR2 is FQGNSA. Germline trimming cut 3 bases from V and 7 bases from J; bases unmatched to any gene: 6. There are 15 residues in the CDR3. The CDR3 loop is CASSLTGGGSNEQFF. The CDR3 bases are TGTGCCAGCAGCTTGACAGGGGGCGGTTCGAATGAGCAGTTCTTC.

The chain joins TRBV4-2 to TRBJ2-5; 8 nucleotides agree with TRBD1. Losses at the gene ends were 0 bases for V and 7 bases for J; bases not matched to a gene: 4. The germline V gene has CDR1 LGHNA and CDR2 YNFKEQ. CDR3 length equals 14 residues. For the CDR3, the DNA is TGTGCCAGCAGCCAAGATCGGACAGGGAGGACCCAGTACTTC. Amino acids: CASSQDRTGRTQYF.

The CDR3 nucleotides read TGTGCCAGCAGTTTTATAGGGACAGGGGCTGAAGCTTTCTTT. This gives the protein CASSFIGTGAEAFF. The chain combines TRBV27 with TRBJ1-1; 10 bases agree with TRBD1. The CDR3 runs to 14 residues. The V segment lost 3 bases and the J segment 6 bases; nucleotides outside the gene matches: 4. Looked up from germline, CDR1 is MNHEY and CDR2 is SMNVEV (reference sequence).

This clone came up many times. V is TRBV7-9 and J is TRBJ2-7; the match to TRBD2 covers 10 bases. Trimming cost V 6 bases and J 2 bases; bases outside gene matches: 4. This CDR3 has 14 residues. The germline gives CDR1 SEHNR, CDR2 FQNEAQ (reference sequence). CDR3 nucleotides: TGTGCCAGCAGTCTAGCGGGAGTAACCTACGAGCAGTACTTC. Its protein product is CASSLAGVTYEQYF.

In nucleotides, the CDR3 is TGTGCCAGCAGTCCCAGGGACAGGTTGCAAGAGACCCAGTACTTC. It encodes CASSPRDRLQETQYF. The J gene is TRBJ2-5, the V gene TRBV27; 8 bases agree with TRBD1. Germline trimming cut 5 bases from V and 2 bases from J; bases unmatched to any gene: 7. The germline CDR1 and CDR2 sequences are MNHEY and SMNVEV (reference sequence). The CDR3 is made up of 15 amino acids.

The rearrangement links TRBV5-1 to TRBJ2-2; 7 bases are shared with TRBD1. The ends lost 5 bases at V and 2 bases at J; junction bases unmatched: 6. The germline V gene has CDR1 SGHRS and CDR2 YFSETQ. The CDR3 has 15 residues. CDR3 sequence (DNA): TGCGCCAGCAGAACCGGGACAGTAAACACCGGGGAGCTGTTTTTT. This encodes CASRTGTVNTGELFF.

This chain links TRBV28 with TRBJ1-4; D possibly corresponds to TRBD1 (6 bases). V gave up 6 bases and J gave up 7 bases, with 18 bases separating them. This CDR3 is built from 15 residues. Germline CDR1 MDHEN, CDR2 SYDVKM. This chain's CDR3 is CASSRPSGGTEKLFF. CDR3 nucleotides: TGTGCCAGCAGCCGCCCCTCGGGGGGCACTGAAAAACTGTTTTTT.

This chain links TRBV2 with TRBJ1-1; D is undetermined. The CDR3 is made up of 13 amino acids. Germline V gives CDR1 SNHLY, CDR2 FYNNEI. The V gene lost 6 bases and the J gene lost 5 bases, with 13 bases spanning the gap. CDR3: CASSPSRGTEAFF. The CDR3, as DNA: TGTGCCAGCAGCCCGAGCCGGGGTACTGAAGCTTTCTTT.

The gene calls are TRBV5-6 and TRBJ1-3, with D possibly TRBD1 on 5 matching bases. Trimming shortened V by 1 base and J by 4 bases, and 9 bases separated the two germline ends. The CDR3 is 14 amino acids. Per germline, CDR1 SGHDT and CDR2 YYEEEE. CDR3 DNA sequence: TGTGCCAGCAGCTTGTCCAGGGCCGGAAACACCATATATTTT. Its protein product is CASSLSRAGNTIYF.